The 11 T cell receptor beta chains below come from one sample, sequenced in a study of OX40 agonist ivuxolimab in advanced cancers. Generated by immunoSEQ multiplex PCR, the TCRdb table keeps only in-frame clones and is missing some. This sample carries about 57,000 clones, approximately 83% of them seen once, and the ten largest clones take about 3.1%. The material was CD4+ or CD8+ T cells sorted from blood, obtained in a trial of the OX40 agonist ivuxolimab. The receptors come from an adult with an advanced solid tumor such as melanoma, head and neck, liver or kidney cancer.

The CDR3 loop reads CAINSEPGGLPGELFF. CDR3 sequence (DNA): TGTGCCATCAATAGCGAGCCGGGAGGGCTTCCCGGGGAGCTGTTTTTT. J is TRBJ2-2 and V is TRBV10-3; 8 nucleotides match TRBD2. The CDR3 contains 16 residues. J gave up 6 bases and V 7 bases, and 13 bases lay outside the gene matches. The V gene's germline CDR1 is ENHRY and CDR2 SYGVKD.

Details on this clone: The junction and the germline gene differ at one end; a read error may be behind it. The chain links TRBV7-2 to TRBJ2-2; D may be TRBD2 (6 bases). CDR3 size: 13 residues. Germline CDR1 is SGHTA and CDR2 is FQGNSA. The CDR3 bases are TGTGCCAGCAACTTAGCGGCGACCGGGGAGCTGTTTTTT. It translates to CASNLAATGELFF.

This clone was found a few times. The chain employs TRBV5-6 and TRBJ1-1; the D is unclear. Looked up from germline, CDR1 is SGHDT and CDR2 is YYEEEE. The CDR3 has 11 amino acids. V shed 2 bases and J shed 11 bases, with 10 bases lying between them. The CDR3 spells CASSFGPLAFF. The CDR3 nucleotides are TGTGCCAGCAGCTTCGGCCCTCTTGCTTTCTTT.

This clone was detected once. As DNA, the CDR3 is TGTGCCAGCAGTGAAGAGGGGCTCGGATATGGCTACACCTTC. Translating gives CASSEEGLGYGYTF. V usage is TRBV6-1 and J usage is TRBJ1-2; a weak D match, TRBD1 (5 bases). Per germline, CDR1 MNHNS and CDR2 SASEGT. There are 14 residues in the CDR3. The ends were cut back, 1 base at V and 5 bases at J, with 11 bases in the middle.

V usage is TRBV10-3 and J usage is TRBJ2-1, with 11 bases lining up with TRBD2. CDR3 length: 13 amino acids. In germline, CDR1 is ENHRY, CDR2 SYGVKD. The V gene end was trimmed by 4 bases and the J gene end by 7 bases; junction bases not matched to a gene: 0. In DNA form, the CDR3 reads TGTGCCATCAGTGGACTAGCGGGAAATGAGCAGTTCTTC. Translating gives CAISGLAGNEQFF.

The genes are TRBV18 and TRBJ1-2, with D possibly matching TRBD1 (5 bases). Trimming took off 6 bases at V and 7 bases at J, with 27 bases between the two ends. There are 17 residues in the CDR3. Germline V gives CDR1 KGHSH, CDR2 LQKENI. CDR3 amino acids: CASSPSALDSQGGGYTF. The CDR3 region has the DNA TGTGCCAGCTCCCCTTCCGCACTTGACAGTCAGGGAGGTGGCTACACCTTC.

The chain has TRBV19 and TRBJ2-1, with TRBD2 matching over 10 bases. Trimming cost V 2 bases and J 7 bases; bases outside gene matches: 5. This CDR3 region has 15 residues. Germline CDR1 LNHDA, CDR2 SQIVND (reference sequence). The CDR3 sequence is CASSIMSSGSNEQFF. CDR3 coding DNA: TGTGCCAGTAGTATAATGTCTAGCGGGAGTAATGAGCAGTTCTTC.

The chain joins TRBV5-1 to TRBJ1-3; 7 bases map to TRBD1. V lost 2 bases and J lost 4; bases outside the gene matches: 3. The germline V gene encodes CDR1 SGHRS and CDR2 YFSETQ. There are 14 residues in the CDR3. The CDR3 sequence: CASSFETGGNTIYF. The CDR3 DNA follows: TGCGCCAGCAGCTTTGAGACAGGGGGAAACACCATATATTTT.

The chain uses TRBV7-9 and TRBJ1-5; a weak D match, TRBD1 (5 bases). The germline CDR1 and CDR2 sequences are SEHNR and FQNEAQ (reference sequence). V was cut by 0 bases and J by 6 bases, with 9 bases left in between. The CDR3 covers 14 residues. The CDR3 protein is CASSLAGGSQPQHF. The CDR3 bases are TGTGCCAGCAGCTTAGCCGGGGGTAGTCAGCCCCAGCATTTT.

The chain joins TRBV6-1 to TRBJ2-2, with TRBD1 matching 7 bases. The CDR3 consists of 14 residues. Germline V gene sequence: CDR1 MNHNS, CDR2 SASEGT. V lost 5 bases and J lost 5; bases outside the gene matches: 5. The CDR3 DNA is TGTGCCAGCAGTAGACAGGGAAGTACCGGGGAGCTGTTTTTT. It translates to CASSRQGSTGELFF.

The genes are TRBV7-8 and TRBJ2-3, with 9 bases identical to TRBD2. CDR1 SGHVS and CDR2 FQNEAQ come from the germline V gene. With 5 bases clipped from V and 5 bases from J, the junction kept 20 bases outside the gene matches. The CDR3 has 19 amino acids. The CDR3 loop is CASSPRGGSGRRRGDTQYF. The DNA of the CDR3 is TGTGCCAGCAGCCCTAGGGGGGGCAGCGGGAGGCGCCGCGGAGATACGCAGTATTTT.